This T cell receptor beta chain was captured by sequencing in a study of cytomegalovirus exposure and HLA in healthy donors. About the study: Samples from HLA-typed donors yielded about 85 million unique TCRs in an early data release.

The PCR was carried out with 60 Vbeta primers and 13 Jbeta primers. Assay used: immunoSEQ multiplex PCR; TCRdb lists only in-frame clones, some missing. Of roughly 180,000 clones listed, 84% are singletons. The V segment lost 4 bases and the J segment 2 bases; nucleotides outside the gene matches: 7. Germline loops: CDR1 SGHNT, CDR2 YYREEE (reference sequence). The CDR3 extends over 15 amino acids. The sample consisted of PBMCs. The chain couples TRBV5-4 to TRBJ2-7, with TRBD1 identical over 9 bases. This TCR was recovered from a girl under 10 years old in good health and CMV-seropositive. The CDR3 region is CASSGGTGRPYEQYF. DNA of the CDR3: TGTGCCAGCAGCGGGGGGACAGGGAGACCCTACGAGCAGTACTTC.